The next 27 T cell receptor beta chains were all read from a single sample in a study of blood T cell repertoires in COVID-19. Data came from immunoSEQ multiplex PCR; TCRdb stores just in-frame clones and leaves some out. The sample holds approximately 100,000 clones, roughly 87% seen once. Material for sequencing was peripheral blood. Every receptor here comes from a human donor in a cohort sampled during active COVID-19.

The rearrangement uses TRBV7-3 and TRBJ2-2; 7 bases map to TRBD1. The ends lost 6 bases at V and 5 bases at J; junction bases unmatched: 6. The CDR3 is 14 residues long. CDR1 is SGHTA and CDR2 is FQGTGA in the germline V gene. CDR3 sequence (DNA): TGTGCCAGCAGGGCAGACAGGGCGACCGGGGAGCTGTTTTTT. Amino acid sequence: CASRADRATGELFF.

This rearrangement joins TRBV5-1 to TRBJ2-7; 7 nucleotides line up with TRBD1. This CDR3 spans 15 amino acids. Trimming took 4 bases from V and 2 from J; bases not matched to a gene: 9. Germline CDR1 is SGHRS and CDR2 is YFSETQ. The CDR3, as DNA: TGCGCCAGCAGCGAGACAGGGTTGAGGACCTACGAGCAGTACTTC. This sequence encodes CASSETGLRTYEQYF.

CDR3 DNA: TGCAGCGTTCAGGGGACTGGAAACACCATATATTTT. It yields the protein CSVQGTGNTIYF. The chain employs TRBV29-1 and TRBJ1-3; the D gene is possibly TRBD1 (6 bases). CDR1 SQVTM and CDR2 ANQGSEA come from the germline V gene. Trimming pared 5 bases from V and 2 bases from J, leaving 7 bases between. The CDR3 is 12 residues long.

The rearrangement uses TRBV29-1 and TRBJ2-5, with 14 positions matching TRBD2. Trimming removed 6 bases from V and 4 bases from J; junction bases left unmatched: 10. The CDR3 is 16 residues long. Germline loops: CDR1 SQVTM, CDR2 ANQGSEA. The chain's CDR3 is CSVGTSGSVVAETQYF. Here the CDR3 DNA reads TGCAGCGTGGGGACTAGCGGGAGTGTTGTGGCAGAGACCCAGTACTTC. The entire variable domain, with the rest obtained from reference TRBV29-1 and TRBJ2-5, is as follows: SAVISQKPSRDICQRGTSLTIQCQVDSQVTMMFWYRQQPGQSLTLIATANQGSEATYESGFVIDKFPISRPNLTFSTLTVSNMSPEDSSIYLCSVGTSGSVVAETQYFGPGTRLLVL.

V usage is TRBV3-1 (or the pseudogene TRBV3-2) and J usage is TRBJ1-5; D is uncertain. Germline assignment: CDR1 LGHDT and CDR2 YNNKEL (reference sequence). This CDR3 is 15 amino acids long. The ends were cut back, 0 bases at V and 7 bases at J, with 13 bases in the middle. The DNA of the CDR3 is TGTGCCAGCAGCCAAGATGGCCGGGTTTGGCAGCCCCAGCATTTT. Encoded protein: CASSQDGRVWQPQHF.

The chain has TRBV28 and TRBJ2-3; 10 positions agree with TRBD2. V lost 3 bases and J lost 8; bases outside the gene matches: 2. Per the germline V gene, CDR1 is MDHEN and CDR2 is SYDVKM. The CDR3 is made up of 13 amino acids. The CDR3 sequence: CASSLASGGTQYF. The CDR3 DNA is TGTGCCAGCAGTTTGGCTAGCGGGGGTACGCAGTATTTT. Variable domain in full (rest from reference TRBV28 and TRBJ2-3): DVKVTQSSRYLVKRTGEKVFLECVQDMDHENMFWYRQDPGLGLRLIYFSYDVKMKEKGDIPEGYSVSREKKERFSLILESASTNQTSMYLCASSLASGGTQYFGPGTRLTVL.

J is TRBJ2-4 and V is TRBV19, with 7 bases aligning to TRBD1. CDR1 and CDR2 (germline): LNHDA, SQIVND (reference sequence). The CDR3 consists of 16 residues. V lost 3 bases, J lost 1 base, and 6 bases stayed unmatched. The CDR3 reads CASSIYRGSAKNIQYF. For the CDR3, the DNA is TGTGCCAGTAGTATTTACAGGGGTTCGGCCAAAAACATTCAGTACTTC. The full variable domain, in which reference TRBV19 and TRBJ2-4 provide the parts outside the CDR3, is DGGITQSPKYLFRKEGQNVTLSCEQNLNHDAMYWYRQDPGQGLRLIYYSQIVNDFQKGDIAEGYSVSREKKESFPLTVTSAQKNPTAFYLCASSIYRGSAKNIQYFGAGTRLSVL.

The chain recombines TRBV9 with TRBJ2-5; a weak D match, TRBD1 (6 bases). CDR3 length equals 11 residues. V lost 3 bases to trimming and J lost 11 bases, with 11 bases between them. Germline V gene lookup returns CDR1 SGDLS and CDR2 YYNGEE. In DNA form, the CDR3 reads TGTGCCAGCAGCGAGGGGGTTTTTCAGTACTTC. Protein sequence: CASSEGVFQYF.

The chain combines TRBV7-2 with TRBJ2-7; 7 bases fit TRBD2. V lost 4 bases to trimming and J lost 6 bases; unmatched junction nucleotides: 12. This CDR3 has 15 residues. Germline V lookup: CDR1 SGHTA, CDR2 FQGNSA. CDR3 loop: CASSSTRPTSTEQYF. The CDR3 nucleotides read TGTGCCAGCAGCTCCACCCGACCGACTAGCACCGAGCAGTACTTC.

V gene TRBV9 combines with J gene TRBJ1-4; 9 nucleotides line up with TRBD1. CDR1 is SGDLS, CDR2 YYNGEE, per germline. J gave up 8 bases and V 4 bases, and 12 bases lay outside the gene matches. This CDR3 comprises 16 residues. The CDR3: CASSQRTGAGLEKLFF. Written as DNA, the CDR3 is TGTGCCAGCAGCCAAAGGACAGGGGCCGGCCTAGAAAAACTGTTTTTT. Full variable domain (remainder filled in from reference TRBV9 and TRBJ1-4): DSGVTQTPKHLITATGQRVTLRCSPRSGDLSVYWYQQSLDQGLQFLIQYYNGEERAKGNILERFSAQQFPDLHSELNLSSLELGDSALYFCASSQRTGAGLEKLFFGSGTQLSVL.

The sample holds one count of this clone. V usage is TRBV18 and J usage is TRBJ2-7; D is ambiguous. The CDR3 length is 21 residues. Germline-derived CDR1 and CDR2 are KGHSH and LQKENI. Trimming removed 1 base at V and 3 bases at J, with 31 bases between. The CDR3 DNA is TGTGCCAGCTCACCACAATACGGCCCGGGTCGCGGCCTTATAACCGACTACGAGCAGTACTTC. Translating it yields CASSPQYGPGRGLITDYEQYF.

This sequence joins TRBV9 and TRBJ2-2; 9 bases align to TRBD2. Germline trimming cut 2 bases from V and 0 bases from J; bases unmatched to any gene: 5. Looked up from germline, CDR1 is SGDLS and CDR2 is YYNGEE. CDR3 size: 17 residues. The CDR3 sequence: CASSVYSGSTNTGELFF. The CDR3 nucleotides are TGTGCCAGCAGCGTCTATAGCGGGAGCACGAACACCGGGGAGCTGTTTTTT.

The V gene is TRBV7-9, the J gene TRBJ2-1, with D unresolved. The CDR3 runs to 13 residues. V was pared by 2 bases and J by 2 bases, with 4 bases between. Germline V gene sequence: CDR1 SEHNR, CDR2 FQNEAQ (reference sequence). The chain's CDR3 is CASSLRAYNEQFF. The CDR3 DNA is TGTGCCAGCAGCTTACGCGCCTACAATGAGCAGTTCTTC.

The chain employs TRBV6-5 and TRBJ2-5, with TRBD2 matching over 10 bases. There are 15 residues in the CDR3. J lost 4 bases, V lost 4 bases, and 6 bases had no gene match. Germline V gene lookup returns CDR1 MNHEY and CDR2 SVGAGI. The CDR3, as DNA: TGTGCCAGCAGTTTGAAGCGGGAGGGCCTAGAGACCCAGTACTTC. Its translation is CASSLKREGLETQYF.

The CDR3 DNA sequence: TGTGCAAGTCGCTCGGGACAGGGGAGATACAACGAGCAGTACTTC. It specifies CASRSGQGRYNEQYF. The V gene is TRBV12-2, the J gene TRBJ2-7; the table's D call, TRBD1, has no DNA check behind it. TRBV12-2 is reported as a pseudogene. The CDR3 spans 15 residues.

The CDR3 bases are TGTGCCAGTAGAGAAACCGGGACAGGGTTTGGTAACTATGGCTACACCTTC. Residues: CASRETGTGFGNYGYTF. The chain combines TRBV19 with TRBJ1-2, with 9 nucleotides matching TRBD1. The CDR3 has 17 amino acids. V shed 6 bases and J 1 base; nucleotides not matched to a gene: 12. The V gene's germline CDR1 is LNHDA and CDR2 SQIVND (reference sequence).

The chain carries TRBV11-2 and TRBJ2-7; no clear D. Trimming pared 0 bases from V and 0 bases from J, leaving 6 bases between. This CDR3 spans 14 amino acids. The germline V gene has CDR1 SGHAT and CDR2 FQNNGV. CDR3 region: CASSLEVSSYEQYF. Written as DNA, the CDR3 is TGTGCCAGCAGCTTAGAAGTGAGCTCCTACGAGCAGTACTTC.

This chain uses TRBV19 with TRBJ2-5, with D possibly TRBD2 on 6 matching bases. CDR3 length: 15 amino acids. Germline V lookup: CDR1 LNHDA, CDR2 SQIVND (reference sequence). V was pared by 1 base and J by 1 base, with 10 bases between. CDR3 protein: CASSIGRGFQETQYF. As DNA, the CDR3 is TGTGCCAGTAGTATAGGTCGGGGGTTCCAAGAGACCCAGTACTTC.

This chain joins TRBV21-1 and TRBJ2-7; the listed D gene, TRBD1, was not tested against the DNA. TRBV21-1 is designated a pseudogene. The CDR3 spans 15 residues. This CDR3 reads CASSKGRQGAYEQYF. The CDR3 coding sequence is TGTGCCAGCAGCAAAGGCCGACAGGGGGCCTACGAGCAGTACTTC.

This rearrangement joins TRBV27 to TRBJ1-5; 9 nucleotides agree with TRBD1. Germline V lookup: CDR1 MNHEY, CDR2 SMNVEV (reference sequence). The junction had 8 bases not matched to a gene; V was cut back by 6 bases and J by 5 bases. The CDR3 sequence is 15 residues long. The CDR3 DNA sequence: TGTGCCAGCAGGCGGGACAGGGACCCTGATCAGCCCCAGCATTTT. Residues: CASRRDRDPDQPQHF.

The chain has TRBV7-8 and TRBJ2-7, with D possibly TRBD2 on 6 matching bases. Deletions cut 0 bases from V and 2 bases from J, with 14 bases between. The V gene's germline CDR1 is SGHVS and CDR2 FQNEAQ. CDR3 length equals 16 residues. The CDR3 nucleotides read TGTGCCAGCAGCTTAGCTGCGGGGTCGGTAACCTACGAGCAGTACTTC. It specifies CASSLAAGSVTYEQYF.

The rearrangement joins TRBV7-8 to TRBJ2-7; tentatively, D is TRBD1 (6 bases). The CDR3 covers 15 residues. Germline CDR1 SGHVS, CDR2 FQNEAQ. V lost 6 bases, J lost 0 bases, and 15 bases lay in between. CDR3 in amino acids: CASSPNRVASYEQYF. In nucleotides, the CDR3 is TGTGCCAGCAGTCCCAACAGGGTTGCCTCCTACGAGCAGTACTTC.

V gene TRBV4-1 combines with J gene TRBJ1-6, with D hard to call. V lost 1 base and J 13 bases, leaving 20 bases between the germline ends. Germline CDR1 reads MGHRA; CDR2 reads YSYEKL. CDR3 length: 16 amino acids. CDR3 DNA: TGCGCCAGCAGCCAAGCGGCGAGGTCGACGGACTTTCCCCTCCACTTT. This sequence encodes CASSQAARSTDFPLHF.

This clone was counted ten times or more. The rearrangement uses TRBV10-1 and TRBJ1-2, with 8 nucleotides matching TRBD1. The germline V gene encodes CDR1 WNHNN and CDR2 SYGVQD (reference sequence). J gave up 7 bases and V 6 bases, and 10 bases lay outside the gene matches. The CDR3 runs 14 residues. CDR3 DNA: TGCGCCAGCAGCGAAGGACAGGGTATCGGTGGCTACACCTTC. It yields the protein CASSEGQGIGGYTF.

The genes are TRBV5-4 and TRBJ2-5, with TRBD1 matching over 8 bases. The V segment lost 0 bases and the J segment 3 bases; nucleotides outside the gene matches: 4. The CDR3 has 15 residues. The germline V gene has CDR1 SGHNT and CDR2 YYREEE (reference sequence). As DNA, the CDR3 is TGTGCCAGCAGCTTGGCGTTGACAGGGGAAGAGACCCAGTACTTC. Translating it yields CASSLALTGEETQYF.

This chain connects TRBV5-5 to TRBJ1-2; a possible D gene is TRBD1 (5 bases). The V gene lost 1 base and the J gene lost 8 bases, with 21 bases spanning the gap. The CDR3 loop spans 16 amino acids. Germline assignment: CDR1 SGHKS and CDR2 YYEKEE (reference sequence). The CDR3 coding sequence is TGTGCCAGCAGCTTGAGGGGCTCGTACCGACTTGGAGGCTACACCTTC. Encoded protein: CASSLRGSYRLGGYTF. Complete variable domain (other parts from reference TRBV5-5 and TRBJ1-2): DAGVTQSPTHLIKTRGQQVTLRCSPISGHKSVSWYQQVLGQGPQFIFQYYEKEERGRGNFPDRFSARQFPNYSSELNVNALLLGDSALYLCASSLRGSYRLGGYTFGSGTRLTVV.

This clone was counted between two and nine times. This chain links TRBV27 with TRBJ2-7, with D possibly being TRBD1 (5 bases). V lost 2 bases and J lost 4, with 6 bases in between. The CDR3 has 12 residues. Per the germline V gene, CDR1 is MNHEY and CDR2 is SMNVEV (reference sequence). For the CDR3, the DNA is TGTGCCAGCAGTTTACCAGGGTACGAGCAGTACTTC. Amino acid sequence: CASSLPGYEQYF.